The present entry profiles one TCR beta chain with its context. This sample includes further DNA sequences coding for the same CDR3. The data belong to a study of blood T cell repertoires in COVID-19. Study details: PBMCs, B-cell-depleted T cells, or T cells were the source of the cDNA or gDNA that made up the material.

Per the study methods: Amplification from reference gene primers served as the basis for estimated nucleated cell counts. The method was immunoSEQ multiplex PCR; TCRdb's version includes in-frame clones alone and lacks a portion of them. The V and J calls and the clone size are those of that table, but D and trimming were determined from the DNA. The table lists approximately 200,000 clones, about 87% of them singletons. Followed over time, Seattle patients had been enrolled while infection was active. The germline V gene encodes CDR1 SEHNR and CDR2 FQNEAQ (reference sequence). V lost 4 bases and J 2 bases, leaving 4 bases between the germline ends. The CDR3 sequence is 12 residues long.

The sample taken for sequencing was peripheral blood. The chain joins TRBV7-9 to TRBJ2-3; D call uncertain. The clonotype comes from a young man with COVID-19, enrolled during active disease. CDR3 in DNA: TGTGCCAGCAGCTCCGTCACAGATACGCAGTATTTT. Amino acid sequence: CASSSVTDTQYF.